The 18 T cell receptor beta chains below all came from one sample that was sequenced in a study of cytomegalovirus exposure and HLA in healthy donors. PCR used 60 Vbeta primers and 13 Jbeta primers. Sequencing used immunoSEQ multiplex PCR; TCRdb keeps in-frame clones, though not all of them. Among 50,000 to 65,000 clones listed, more than 60% were seen once. Sequenced input: PBMCs. Receptors were obtained from a man aged 50 or older in good health and CMV-seropositive.

The V call is TRBV6-1, the J call TRBJ2-5, with TRBD2 matching 9 bases. After removal of 5 bases from V and 5 bases from J, the junction contained 6 bases not matched to a gene. Germline V gives CDR1 MNHNS, CDR2 SASEGT. There are 14 residues in the CDR3. The CDR3 nucleotides read TGTGCCAGCAGTTCAGCGGGAGGATACGAGACCCAGTACTTC. This sequence encodes CASSSAGGYETQYF.

The V and J genes are TRBV11-2 and TRBJ2-1; TRBD2 is a possible D gene (5 bases). V lost 0 bases, J lost 2 bases, and 8 bases lay in between. CDR3 length: 15 amino acids. Germline V gene sequence: CDR1 SGHAT, CDR2 FQNNGV. The CDR3 is CASSLERATYNEQFF. CDR3 DNA sequence: TGTGCCAGCAGCTTAGAGCGGGCAACCTACAATGAGCAGTTCTTC.

The chain couples TRBV9 to TRBJ1-5, with a tentative D call TRBD1 (6 bases). Germline V lookup: CDR1 SGDLS, CDR2 YYNGEE. This CDR3 comprises 15 residues. Between the trimmed V and J ends, which lost 4 bases and 1 base, there was a span of 12 bases. The CDR3 here is CASSPGGGSNQPQHF. The DNA for the CDR3 is TGTGCCAGCAGCCCGGGGGGGGGCAGCAATCAGCCCCAGCATTTT. The variable domain in full, completed from reference TRBV9 and TRBJ1-5, reads DSGVTQTPKHLITATGQRVTLRCSPRSGDLSVYWYQQSLDQGLQFLIQYYNGEERAKGNILERFSAQQFPDLHSELNLSSLELGDSALYFCASSPGGGSNQPQHFGDGTRLSIL.

The V call is TRBV28, the J call TRBJ2-3; D is perhaps TRBD1 (6 bases). Trimming left V 2 bases short and J 6 bases short, with 6 bases between. The germline gives CDR1 MDHEN, CDR2 SYDVKM. This CDR3 comprises 12 residues. DNA for the CDR3: TGTGCCAGCAGTTTAACAGGGGATACGCAGTATTTT. As protein: CASSLTGDTQYF.

A single count supports this clone. The chain joins TRBV30 to TRBJ2-7; TRBD2 might be the D (5 bases). From germline, CDR1 is GTSNPN and CDR2 SVGIG (reference sequence). V was pared by 0 bases and J by 2 bases, with 11 bases between. The CDR3 loop spans 14 amino acids. This chain's CDR3 is CAWSVPPGTYEQYF. The DNA of the CDR3 is TGTGCCTGGAGTGTACCTCCCGGGACCTACGAGCAGTACTTC.

V usage is TRBV19 and J usage is TRBJ1-1; 9 positions match TRBD1. Germline assignment: CDR1 LNHDA and CDR2 SQIVND (reference sequence). Germline trimming cut 4 bases from V and 1 base from J; bases unmatched to any gene: 1. CDR3 length: 14 amino acids. The CDR3 is CASSRQGGNTEAFF. CDR3 nucleotide sequence: TGTGCCAGTAGTAGACAGGGGGGGAACACTGAAGCTTTCTTT.

The chain combines TRBV5-1 with TRBJ2-5, with D perhaps matching TRBD2 (6 bases). CDR1 is SGHRS and CDR2 is YFSETQ in the germline V gene. The CDR3 has 14 residues. The V gene lost 1 base and the J gene lost 5 bases, with 12 bases spanning the gap. CDR3 DNA: TGCGCCAGCAGCTTGTCCAGCGGGCCGGAGACCCAGTACTTC. This sequence encodes CASSLSSGPETQYF.

The rearrangement links TRBV2 to TRBJ1-3; D perhaps matches TRBD1 (5 bases). Germline CDR1 reads SNHLY; CDR2 reads FYNNEI. The CDR3 is 14 residues long. Deletions cut 6 bases from V and 0 bases from J, with 9 bases between. As DNA, the CDR3 is TGTGCCAGCAGCACACAGGTCTCTGGAAACACCATATATTTT. Its translation: CASSTQVSGNTIYF.

The V and J genes are TRBV6-4 and TRBJ1-1; D not resolved. Per germline, CDR1 MRHNA and CDR2 SNTAGT. The CDR3 spans 14 residues. The ends were cut back, 6 bases at V and 1 base at J, with 12 bases in the middle. This CDR3 reads CASRGGFRNTEAFF. The CDR3, as DNA: TGTGCCAGCAGAGGCGGTTTTAGGAACACTGAAGCTTTCTTT.

This chain joins TRBV5-1 and TRBJ1-5; D gene uncertain. The germline V and J ends were trimmed by 5 bases and 0 bases, with 12 bases remaining between them. This CDR3 has 15 amino acids. Germline V gene sequence: CDR1 SGHRS, CDR2 YFSETQ. CDR3 sequence (DNA): TGCGCCAGCAGATACGACGGGGATAGCAATCAGCCCCAGCATTTT. Translation gives CASRYDGDSNQPQHF.

This clone was recorded a few times. This rearrangement joins TRBV5-6 to TRBJ1-2; D uncertain. V was trimmed by 5 bases and J by 4 bases, leaving 15 bases between them. The germline gives CDR1 SGHDT, CDR2 YYEEEE. The length of the CDR3 is 14 residues. DNA of the CDR3: TGTGCCAGCAGTAGTGAAAGGGAGTTCTATGGCTACACCTTC. Protein product: CASSSEREFYGYTF.

The rearrangement uses TRBV15 and TRBJ2-2; TRBD2 matches at 7 bases. Per germline, CDR1 LNHNV and CDR2 YYDKDF (reference sequence). The CDR3 runs to 16 residues. V lost 5 bases to trimming and J lost 4 bases; unmatched junction nucleotides: 10. The CDR3 here is CATSGSGDPATGELFF. In nucleotides, the CDR3 is TGTGCCACCAGCGGGAGCGGGGACCCCGCCACCGGGGAGCTGTTTTTT.

The chain links TRBV18 to TRBJ1-1, with 9 bases aligning to TRBD1. The CDR3 spans 14 residues. With 3 bases clipped from V and 5 bases from J, the junction kept 4 bases outside the gene matches. Germline V gene data show CDR1 as KGHSH and CDR2 as LQKENI. The chain's CDR3 is CASSPGQGWTEAFF. In DNA form, the CDR3 reads TGTGCCAGCTCACCGGGACAGGGATGGACTGAAGCTTTCTTT. The whole variable domain, remainder taken from reference TRBV18 and TRBJ1-1, is NAGVMQNPRHLVRRRGQEARLRCSPMKGHSHVYWYRQLPEEGLKFMVYLQKENIIDESGMPKERFSAEFPKEGPSILRIQQVVRGDSAAYFCASSPGQGWTEAFFGQGTRLTVV.

This sequence joins TRBV7-9 and TRBJ2-7; D call uncertain. V shed 6 bases and J shed 4 bases, with 10 bases lying between them. From germline, CDR1 is SEHNR and CDR2 FQNEAQ (reference sequence). The CDR3 is 12 residues long. CDR3 in DNA: TGTGCCAGCAGTCGCGGCAATTACGAGCAGTACTTC. Protein: CASSRGNYEQYF.

V gene TRBV27 combines with J gene TRBJ2-1; 7 bases are a match to TRBD1. CDR3 length equals 13 residues. V lost 6 bases, J lost 8 bases, and 7 bases stayed unmatched. In germline, CDR1 is MNHEY, CDR2 SMNVEV (reference sequence). CDR3 in DNA: TGTGCCAGCAGGACGACAGGGTTCTATGAGCAGTTCTTC. It encodes CASRTTGFYEQFF.

The chain joins TRBV6-4 to TRBJ2-1; perhaps TRBD2 as D (5 bases). Looked up from germline, CDR1 is MRHNA and CDR2 is SNTAGT. V shed 3 bases and J shed 7 bases, with 16 bases lying between them. The CDR3 has 15 residues. The CDR3 nucleotides are TGTGCCAGCAGTGAAGGTGGGAGTGTTGTTAATGAGCAGTTCTTC. It specifies CASSEGGSVVNEQFF.

V usage is TRBV5-1 and J usage is TRBJ2-7, with TRBD1 matching over 8 bases. V trimming: 4 bases; J trimming: 6 bases; junction bases outside the gene matches: 6. Germline V gene lookup returns CDR1 SGHRS and CDR2 YFSETQ. The CDR3 has 13 residues. In nucleotides, the CDR3 is TGCGCCAGCAGCCAGACAGGGGTCGGCGAGCAGTACTTC. Translated, it gives CASSQTGVGEQYF. Variable domain in full (rest from reference TRBV5-1 and TRBJ2-7): KAGVTQTPRYLIKTRGQQVTLSCSPISGHRSVSWYQQTPGQGLQFLFEYFSETQRNKGNFPGRFSGRQFSNSRSEMNVSTLELGDSALYLCASSQTGVGEQYFGPGTRLTVT.

The table lists this clone with a few counts. Mismatch with germline at one junction end may stem from a read error. The CDR3 coding sequence is TGTGCCAGCCCCTCGCAGGGGCCCAGCTCCTACGAGCCGTACTTC. Translated: CASPSQGPSSYEPYF. The V call is TRBV9, the J call TRBJ2-7; the D gene is possibly TRBD1 (6 bases). In germline, CDR1 is SGDLS, CDR2 YYNGEE. The CDR3 has 15 amino acids.